This T cell receptor beta chain was documented in a study of Graves' ophthalmopathy and Graves' hyperthyroidism. Stable hyperthyroidism was defined by absence of ophthalmopathy within 18 months of follow-up. This clonotype was counted ten times or more. RNA transcripts provided the template for amplifying TCR beta CDR3 regions. The first-round RT-PCR employed HTBI primers together with the Qiagen OneStep RT-PCR kit. A multiplex PCR was then performed as the second round. TCRdb used MiXCR to reprocess the multiplex PCR reads, holding one entry per CDR3 protein. The repertoire has some 370,000 distinct CDR3 sequences, roughly 17% of them found once; the top ten carry 2% to 3%. This CDR3 contains 15 residues. Germline lookup yields CDR1 KGHDR and CDR2 SFDVKD. Between the trimmed V and J ends, which lost 7 bases and 2 bases, there was a span of 17 bases.

The material sequenced was peripheral blood. The receptor's source is an adult woman with stable Graves' hyperthyroidism. The chain recombines TRBV24-1 with TRBJ2-7; D unresolved. CDR3 protein: CATRPRGMKPYEQYF. As DNA, the CDR3 is TGTGCCACCAGGCCCCGCGGAATGAAACCCTACGAGCAGTACTTC.